This T cell receptor beta chain is from a study of CDR3 diversity in severe acne. This clonotype was counted only a few times. One entry per CDR3 protein results from TCRdb running MiXCR on the PCR reads. This table holds approximately 90,000 distinct CDR3 sequences, roughly 52% found once. The germline CDR1 and CDR2 sequences are SGDLS and YYNGEE. This CDR3 comprises 14 residues. Trimming removed 4 bases from V and 6 bases from J, with 16 bases in between. The V gene is TRBV9, the J gene TRBJ1-2; the D is unclear. Source material: blood. The TCR was taken from a male donor in good health, serving as a control. CDR3 sequence: CASSYSSTPDGYTF. The CDR3 bases are TGTGCCAGCAGCTACTCGAGCACGCCGGATGGCTACACCTTC.